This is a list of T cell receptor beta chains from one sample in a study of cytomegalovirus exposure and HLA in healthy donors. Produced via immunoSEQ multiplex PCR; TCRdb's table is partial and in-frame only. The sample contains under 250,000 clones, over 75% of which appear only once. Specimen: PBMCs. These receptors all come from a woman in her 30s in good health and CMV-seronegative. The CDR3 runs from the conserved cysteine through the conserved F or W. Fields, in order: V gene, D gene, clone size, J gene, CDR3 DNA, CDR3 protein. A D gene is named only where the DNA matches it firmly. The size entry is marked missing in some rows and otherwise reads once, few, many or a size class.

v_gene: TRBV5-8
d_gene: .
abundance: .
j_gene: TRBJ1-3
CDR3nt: TGTGCCAGCAGCCCTGGACACATTGGAAACACCATATATTTT
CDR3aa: CASSPGHIGNTIYF

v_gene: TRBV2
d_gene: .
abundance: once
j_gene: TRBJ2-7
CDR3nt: TGTGCCAGCAGTGTGAGTACAGCAACCTACGAGCAGTACTTC
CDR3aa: CASSVSTATYEQYF

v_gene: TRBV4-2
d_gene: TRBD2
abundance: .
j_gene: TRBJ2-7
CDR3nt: TGTGCCAGCAGCCAAGAAGGCGGGAGGGACGAGCAGTACTTC
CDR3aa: CASSQEGGRDEQYF

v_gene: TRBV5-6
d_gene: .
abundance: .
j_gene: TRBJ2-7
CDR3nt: TGTGCCAGCAGCTTGTTAGGGAGCTCCTACGGGCAGTACTTC
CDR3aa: CASSLLGSSYGQYF

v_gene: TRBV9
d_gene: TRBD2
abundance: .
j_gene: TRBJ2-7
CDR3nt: TGTGCCAGCAGCGAGGGACTATACTACGAGCAGTACTTC
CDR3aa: CASSEGLYYEQYF

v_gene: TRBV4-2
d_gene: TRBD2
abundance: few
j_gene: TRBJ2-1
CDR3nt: TGTGCCAGCTTAGCGGGGGACCCCGGTGAGCAGTTCTTC
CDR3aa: CASLAGDPGEQFF

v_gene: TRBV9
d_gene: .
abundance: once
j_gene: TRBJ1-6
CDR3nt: TGTGCCAGCAGCTCTTCTGGAGGGACCTATAATTCACCCCTCCACTTT
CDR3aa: CASSSSGGTYNSPLHF

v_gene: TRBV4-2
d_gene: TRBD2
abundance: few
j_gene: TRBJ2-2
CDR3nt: TGTGCCAGCAGCCAAGATGGTCTTCTTAGCGGGGCCGGGGAGCTGTTTTTT
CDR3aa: CASSQDGLLSGAGELFF

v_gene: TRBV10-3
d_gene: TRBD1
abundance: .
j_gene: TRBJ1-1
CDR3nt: TGTGCCAGCGAGGGACAGCCGAACACTGAAGCTTTCTTT
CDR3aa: CASEGQPNTEAFF

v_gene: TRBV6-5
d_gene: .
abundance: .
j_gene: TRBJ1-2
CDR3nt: TGTGCCAGCAGTTCCATCGGTTATGGCTACACCTTC
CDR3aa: CASSSIGYGYTF

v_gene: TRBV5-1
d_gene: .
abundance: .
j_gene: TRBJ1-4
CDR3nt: TGCGCCAGCAGCTTAACAACAGGGAGGGATGAAAAACTGTTTTTT
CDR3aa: CASSLTTGRDEKLFF

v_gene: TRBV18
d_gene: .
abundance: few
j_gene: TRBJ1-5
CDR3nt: TGTGCCAGCTCACCCGCCCGGGGACCCCAGCATTTT
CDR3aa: CASSPARGPQHF

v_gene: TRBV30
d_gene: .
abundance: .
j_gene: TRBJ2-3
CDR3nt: TGTGCCTGGAGCGACTCGTTTGGTACGCAGTATTTT
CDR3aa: CAWSDSFGTQYF

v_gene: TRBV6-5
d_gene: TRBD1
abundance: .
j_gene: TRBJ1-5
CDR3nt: TGTGCCAGCAGGGACAGGAGGGGTCAGCCCCAGCATTTT
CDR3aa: CASRDRRGQPQHF

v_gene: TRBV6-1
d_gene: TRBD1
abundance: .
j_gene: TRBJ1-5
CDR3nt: TGTGCCAGCAGTGAATATTTGTGGTTGGGACAGGGCGTTCAGCCCCAGCATTTT
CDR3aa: CASSEYLWLGQGVQPQHF

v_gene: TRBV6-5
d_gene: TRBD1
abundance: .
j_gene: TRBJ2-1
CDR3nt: TGTGCCAGCAGACGGACAGGGGTTAATGAGCAGTTCTTC
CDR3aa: CASRRTGVNEQFF

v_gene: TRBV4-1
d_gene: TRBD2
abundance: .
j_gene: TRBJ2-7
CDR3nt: TGCGCCAGCAGCCAAGTAGCGGGCAAATCCTACGAGCAGTACTTC
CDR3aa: CASSQVAGKSYEQYF

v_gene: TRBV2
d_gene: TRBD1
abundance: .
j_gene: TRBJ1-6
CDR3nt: TGTGCCAGCAGCGGGGACAGGGGCGATTCACCCCTCCACTTT
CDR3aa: CASSGDRGDSPLHF

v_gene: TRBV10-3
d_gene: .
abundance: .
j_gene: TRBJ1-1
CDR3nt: TGTGCCAGCTTGACAGACACTGACACTGAAGCTTTCTTT
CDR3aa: CASLTDTDTEAFF

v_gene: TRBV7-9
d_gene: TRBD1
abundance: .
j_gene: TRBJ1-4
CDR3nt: TGTGCCAGCAGCGAGGGACAGGCGGTCTTAAGCGAAAAACTGTTTTTT
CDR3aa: CASSEGQAVLSEKLFF

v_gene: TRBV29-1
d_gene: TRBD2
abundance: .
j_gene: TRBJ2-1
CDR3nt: TGCAGCGTTGCGCCAAGACTAGCCTTCAACGATTATGAGCAGTTCTTC
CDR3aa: CSVAPRLAFNDYEQFF

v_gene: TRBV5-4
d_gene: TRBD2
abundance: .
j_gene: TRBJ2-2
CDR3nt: TGTGCCAGCAGAAGTCTGGCCAGCGGGGCAATATTAAACACCGGGGAGCTGTTTTTT
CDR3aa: CASRSLASGAILNTGELFF

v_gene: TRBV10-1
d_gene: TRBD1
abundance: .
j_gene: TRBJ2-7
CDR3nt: TGCGCCAGCAGTGAGTCCCAACAGGGGTCCTACGAGCAGTACTTC
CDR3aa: CASSESQQGSYEQYF